This T cell receptor (beta chain) was observed in a study of CD8 T cells in ankylosing spondylitis listed by TCRdb under 2017. Broadly, across the study: The study set out to find disease-linked TCR variants by profiling T cell receptor beta repertoires in ankylosing spondylitis patients and healthy donors. Peripheral blood was sampled, and synovial fluid was also collected from ankylosing spondylitis patients. The full study cohort comprised around 25 ankylosing spondylitis patients and 110 or so healthy donors. General study outcomes and caveats: Some of the motif variants had been reported before in the synovial fluid and blood of reactive arthritis patients, a finding that suggests common disease-initiation mechanisms. The disease-linked clones had a CD8+ phenotype and were found at relatively low frequencies in peripheral blood. A TCR beta motif of roughly 8 highly homologous amino acid variants appeared characteristic of blood from ankylosing spondylitis patients. The disease-linked clones were reported to be significantly enriched in matched synovial fluid samples from ankylosing spondylitis patients.

This clonotype was seen only a few times. Its antigen is still unknown. Base qualities are not recorded, but no much larger clone differs from it by a single base. The instrument given in TCRdb is Illumina HiSeq 2500. Quantitative 5'-RACE with molecular barcodes was used to prepare TCR beta libraries. In the original analysis: To identify disease-linked TCR variants, a new computational method was used, one built on a probabilistic model of VDJ rearrangement. In TCRdb, the public reads were trimmed at Q25 with fastp and aligned with MiXCR, with productive beta chains retained. Duplicate CDR3 protein sequences are folded into a single record with the most common DNA and genes. TCRdb's processing, not the authors', yielded these V and J calls. This sample holds a few hundred thousand distinct CDR3 sequences; more than 20% were observed only once. The ten top clones hold roughly 13% of the sample. The junction carries 6 bases between V and J, which are trimmed by 3 bases and 2 bases respectively. The germline V gene yields SQVTM for CDR1 and ANQGSEA for CDR2. Reading from cysteine to phenylalanine, the CDR3 counts 12 amino acids. The DNA shown is the 36-base CDR3, in frame from base 1.

The V and J genes are TRBV29-1 and TRBJ2-3, and possibly TRBD2, on 5 matching bases. This clonotype was obtained from a male donor with ankylosing spondylitis or in good health (not recorded which). Sample: blood, either unsorted or a sorted T cell fraction (not recorded which). The CDR3 reads as follows: CSVDDYTDTQYF. At the DNA level, the sequence is TGCAGCGTTGACGACTACACAGATACGCAGTATTTT.